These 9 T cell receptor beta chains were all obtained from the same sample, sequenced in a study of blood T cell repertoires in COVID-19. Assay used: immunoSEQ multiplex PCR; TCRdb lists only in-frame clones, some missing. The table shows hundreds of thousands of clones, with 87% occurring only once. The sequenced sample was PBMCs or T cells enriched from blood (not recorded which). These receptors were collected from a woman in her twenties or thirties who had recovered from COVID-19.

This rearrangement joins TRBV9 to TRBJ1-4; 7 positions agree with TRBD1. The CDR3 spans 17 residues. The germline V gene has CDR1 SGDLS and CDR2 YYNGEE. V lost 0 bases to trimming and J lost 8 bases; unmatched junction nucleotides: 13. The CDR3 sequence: CASSVGRGGQVDEKLFF. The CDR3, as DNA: TGTGCCAGCAGCGTAGGGAGGGGAGGACAGGTAGACGAAAAACTGTTTTTT. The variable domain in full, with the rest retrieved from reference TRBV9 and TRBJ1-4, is DSGVTQTPKHLITATGQRVTLRCSPRSGDLSVYWYQQSLDQGLQFLIQYYNGEERAKGNILERFSAQQFPDLHSELNLSSLELGDSALYFCASSVGRGGQVDEKLFFGSGTQLSVL.

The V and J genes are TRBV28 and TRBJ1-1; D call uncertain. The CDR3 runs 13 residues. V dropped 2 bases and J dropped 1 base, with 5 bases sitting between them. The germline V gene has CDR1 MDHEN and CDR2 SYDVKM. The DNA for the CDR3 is TGTGCCAGCAGTTTAACGCGGAACACTGAAGCTTTCTTT. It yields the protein CASSLTRNTEAFF.

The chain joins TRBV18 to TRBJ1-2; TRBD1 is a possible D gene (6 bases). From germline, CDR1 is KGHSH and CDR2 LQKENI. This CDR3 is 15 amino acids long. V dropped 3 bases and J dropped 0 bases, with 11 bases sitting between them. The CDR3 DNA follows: TGTGCCAGCTCACCCACAGGGATGACTAACTATGGCTACACCTTC. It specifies CASSPTGMTNYGYTF.

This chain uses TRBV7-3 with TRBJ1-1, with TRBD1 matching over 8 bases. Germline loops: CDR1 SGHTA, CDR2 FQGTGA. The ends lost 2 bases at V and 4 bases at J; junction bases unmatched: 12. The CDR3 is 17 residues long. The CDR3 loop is CASSLQGASLLGTEAFF. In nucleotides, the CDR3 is TGTGCCAGCAGCTTACAGGGGGCTTCTCTTTTGGGCACTGAAGCTTTCTTT.

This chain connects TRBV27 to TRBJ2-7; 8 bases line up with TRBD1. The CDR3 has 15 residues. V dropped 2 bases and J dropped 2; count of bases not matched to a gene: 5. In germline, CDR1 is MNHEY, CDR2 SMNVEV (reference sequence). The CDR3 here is CASSLGGQAAYEQYF. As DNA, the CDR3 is TGTGCCAGCAGTTTAGGGGGACAGGCAGCCTACGAGCAGTACTTC.

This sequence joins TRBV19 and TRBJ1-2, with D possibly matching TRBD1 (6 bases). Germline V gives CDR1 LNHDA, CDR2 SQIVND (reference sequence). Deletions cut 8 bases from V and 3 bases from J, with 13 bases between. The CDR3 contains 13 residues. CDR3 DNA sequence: TGTGCCAGTTTTGACAGGTGGTACTATGGCTACACCTTC. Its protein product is CASFDRWYYGYTF.

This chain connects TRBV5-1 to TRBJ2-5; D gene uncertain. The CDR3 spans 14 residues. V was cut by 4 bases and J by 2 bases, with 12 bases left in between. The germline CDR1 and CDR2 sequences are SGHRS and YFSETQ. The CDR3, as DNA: TGCGCCAGCAGCGCTGACATGCCTCAAGAGACCCAGTACTTC. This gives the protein CASSADMPQETQYF.

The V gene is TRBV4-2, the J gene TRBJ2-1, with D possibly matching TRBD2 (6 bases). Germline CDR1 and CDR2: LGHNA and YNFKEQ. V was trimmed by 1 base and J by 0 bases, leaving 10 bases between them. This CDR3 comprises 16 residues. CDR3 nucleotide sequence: TGTGCCAGCAGCCAAGGAACAGCGGGCTCCTACAATGAGCAGTTCTTC. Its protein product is CASSQGTAGSYNEQFF.

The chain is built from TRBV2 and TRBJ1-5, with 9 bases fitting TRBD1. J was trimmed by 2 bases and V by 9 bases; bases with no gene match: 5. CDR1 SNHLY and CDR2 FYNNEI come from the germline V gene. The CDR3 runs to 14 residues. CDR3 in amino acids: CASTGGMGNQPQHF. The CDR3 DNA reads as TGTGCCAGTACAGGGGGCATGGGCAATCAGCCCCAGCATTTT.